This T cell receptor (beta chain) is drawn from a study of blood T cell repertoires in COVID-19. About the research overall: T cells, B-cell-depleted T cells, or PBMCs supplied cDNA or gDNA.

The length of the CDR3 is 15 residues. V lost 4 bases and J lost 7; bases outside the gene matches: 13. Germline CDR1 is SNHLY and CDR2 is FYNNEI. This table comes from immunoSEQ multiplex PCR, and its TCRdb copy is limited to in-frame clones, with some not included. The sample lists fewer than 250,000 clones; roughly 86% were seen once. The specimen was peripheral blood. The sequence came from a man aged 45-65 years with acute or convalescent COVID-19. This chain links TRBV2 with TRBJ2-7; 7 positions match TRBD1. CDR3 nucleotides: TGTGCCAGCAGTGGTATGAGCCGGGACAGAGGGGAGCAGTACTTC. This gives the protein CASSGMSRDRGEQYF. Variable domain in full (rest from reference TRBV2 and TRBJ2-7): EPEVTQTPSHQVTQMGQEVILRCVPISNHLYFYWYRQILGQKVEFLVSFYNNEISEKSEIFDDQFSVERPDGSNFTLKIRSTKLEDSAMYFCASSGMSRDRGEQYFGPGTRLTVT.